This T cell receptor (beta chain) was recovered during a study of blood T cell repertoires in COVID-19. Turning to the study itself: Whether acute or convalescent, the COVID-19 samples came from the United States, Italy and Spain.

In the authors' methods: Cell counts per sample came from amplifying reference gene primers. The protocol was immunoSEQ multiplex PCR, while the TCRdb copy is restricted to in-frame clones and leaves out a portion. For V, J and clone size, that table is used; D and trimming come from the DNA. The top ten clones hold more than 5% of a sample with under 300,000 clones, around 90% of them seen once. Those enrolled, adults aged 18 to 89 years, came from about 24 US areas. Which cohort a participant joined came from the clinical history participants gave. Germline V gives CDR1 KGHSH, CDR2 LQKENI. This CDR3 spans 13 amino acids. V lost 2 bases, J lost 8 bases, and 12 bases lay in between.

What was sequenced was PBMCs or T cells enriched from blood (not recorded which). This receptor was obtained from a woman aged 25 to 39 with acute COVID-19. The rearrangement uses TRBV18 and TRBJ1-2, with D possibly TRBD1 on 5 matching bases. This CDR3 is CASSPAGGRGYTF. The CDR3 nucleotides are TGTGCCAGCTCACCAGCGGGGGGAAGAGGCTACACCTTC. The full variable domain, with the rest looked up from reference TRBV18 and TRBJ1-2, is NAGVMQNPRHLVRRRGQEARLRCSPMKGHSHVYWYRQLPEEGLKFMVYLQKENIIDESGMPKERFSAEFPKEGPSILRIQQVVRGDSAAYFCASSPAGGRGYTFGSGTRLTVV.